This T cell receptor beta chain was recovered during a study of blood T cell repertoires in COVID-19 (dated by TCRdb to about 2020). A note on the overall study: Samples covering the acute and convalescent phases of COVID-19 were provided by collaborators in the United States, Italy and Spain. The material from the prospective study consisted of cDNA or gDNA derived from T cells, B-cell-depleted T cells, or PBMCs. The dataset comprised deeply sampled blood TCRbeta repertoires from subjects exposed to, actively infected with, or recovered from COVID-19. The repertoires were released in a freely available public database intended as a resource for research on the immune response to SARS-CoV-2. The samples were drawn from two sources: the first 160 participants of the ongoing ImmuneRACE study, and 950 to 1,500 subjects contributed by 6 global collaborators. The sample metadata nearly always contained a de-identified subject ID, COVID-19 status, age in years and sex. HLA class I and class II types, where available, came from metadata supplied by the sample provider rather than from assay-based typing. Points the paper makes about the study in general: The quantity of clinical and demographic metadata differed by source and by participant and was supplied without curation.

As to this clone: Its antigen specificity is not known. Qualities for individual bases were not recorded, and no much larger clone is one base off.

TCRbeta CDR3 regions were amplified from genomic DNA by means of the immunoSEQ Assay, a bias-controlled multiplex PCR. From the authors' description of their analysis: The number of nucleated cells in each sample was estimated from the amplification of reference gene primers within the assay. Sequence reads were collapsed and filtered to measure the absolute abundance of every unique TCRbeta CDR3 rearrangement. For each sample, productive Simpson clonality was calculated as the square root of Simpson's diversity index across productive rearrangements. TCRdb re-hosts the immuneACCESS table, in-frame sequences only. Its copies lack some clones; in the studies checked, an unresolved V gene accounts for under half of them, and the cause for the rest is not known. V, J and clone size are taken as reported in that table, and D and trimming were inferred from the DNA itself. The sample table records 260,000 or so clones; about 91% of these occur just once. 1% to 1.5% of the sample comes from the top ten.

Enrolling through a virtual design, the prospective study's participants ranged in age from about 18 to 89 years and lived across roughly 23 United States geographic areas. Cohort assignment in the prospective study relied on participant-reported clinical history from a screening survey and a study questionnaire. In the prospective study, mobile phlebotomists collected whole blood, serum and a nasopharyngeal or oropharyngeal swab from each participant. Over an approximately two-month period, participants in the prospective study had the option of providing additional blood draws and questionnaires. Before DNA extraction, prospective study blood samples were shipped either frozen or at room temperature. Specimen: PBMCs or T cells enriched from blood (not recorded which). This sequence was found in a woman between 35 and 50 years old with acute COVID-19.

The encoded CDR3 is CASSLQVNYGYTF. The DNA sequence is given as TGTGCCAGTAGCCTACAGGTGAACTATGGCTACACCTTC. This sequence uses TRBV19 and TRBJ1-2, and the D gene may be TRBD1, 5 bases matching. Including cysteine and phenylalanine, the CDR3 has 13 amino acids. Only the CDR3 DNA is retained, 39 bases long and in frame from the first base. V sheds 6 bases and J sheds 2 bases, leaving 10 bases between their ends. Looking up the germline V gene (reference sequence) yields CDR1 LNHDA and CDR2 SQIVND.